A single sample gave rise to the 10 T cell receptor beta chains below, sequenced in a study of shared clonotypes between healthy human individuals. Sequencing used immunoSEQ multiplex PCR; TCRdb keeps in-frame clones, though not all of them. The table lists about 600,000 clones, nearly 98% of them singletons. CD45RO-negative CD8 cells positively selected for CCR7 made up the naive population, which excluded terminally differentiated effector memory CD45RA+ cells. What was sequenced was naive CD8+ T cells sorted from blood. The origin of the receptors is a man aged 30 to 39 in good health.

Only one count was recorded for this clone. The gene calls are TRBV5-6 and TRBJ2-7, with D possibly matching TRBD1 (5 bases). The length of the CDR3 is 13 residues. The V gene's germline CDR1 is SGHDT and CDR2 YYEEEE. V lost 1 base and J lost 5, with 10 bases in between. In DNA, the CDR3 is TGTGCCAGCAGCTTGATAGCAGGGAACGAGCAGTACTTC. Protein sequence: CASSLIAGNEQYF.

The chain employs TRBV5-5 and TRBJ1-2; TRBD1 aligns across 7 bases. CDR3 length equals 16 residues. CDR1 is SGHKS and CDR2 is YYEKEE in the germline V gene (reference sequence). Trimming removed 4 bases from V and 0 bases from J; junction bases left unmatched: 9. The CDR3 nucleotides are TGTGCCAGCAGCCCGAACAGGGGTGGGGCTAACTATGGCTACACCTTC. Translation: CASSPNRGGANYGYTF.

CDR3 nucleotide sequence: TGTGCCACCCCGACTAGCGGGGAACCCGGGGAGCTGTTTTTT. Encoded protein: CATPTSGEPGELFF. V and J are TRBV19 and TRBJ2-2; TRBD2 aligns across 11 bases. The germline CDR1 and CDR2 sequences are LNHDA and SQIVND (reference sequence). CDR3 length: 14 residues. V lost 10 bases and J lost 6; bases outside the gene matches: 7. Using reference TRBV19 and TRBJ2-2 for the parts outside the CDR3, the full variable domain is DGGITQSPKYLFRKEGQNVTLSCEQNLNHDAMYWYRQDPGQGLRLIYYSQIVNDFQKGDIAEGYSVSREKKESFPLTVTSAQKNPTAFYLCATPTSGEPGELFFGEGSRLTVL.

The rearrangement uses TRBV7-9 and TRBJ2-7, with no clear D. The V gene's germline CDR1 is SEHNR and CDR2 FQNEAQ (reference sequence). The CDR3 runs to 11 residues. V lost 1 base to trimming and J lost 7 bases, with 5 bases between them. CDR3 in amino acids: CASSLEEEQYF. The CDR3 nucleotides read TGTGCCAGCAGCTTAGAAGAAGAGCAGTACTTC. Looking up the rest from reference TRBV7-9 and TRBJ2-7 gives the full variable domain: DTGVSQNPRHKITKRGQNVTFRCDPISEHNRLYWYRQTLGQGPEFLTYFQNEAQLEKSRLLSDRFSAERPKGSFSTLEIQRTEQGDSAMYLCASSLEEEQYFGPGTRLTVT.

This clone was seen a single time. The chain has TRBV7-9 and TRBJ2-7, with 7 bases that match TRBD1. The CDR3 extends over 15 amino acids. Per germline, CDR1 SEHNR and CDR2 FQNEAQ (reference sequence). J lost 0 bases, V lost 2 bases, and 4 bases had no gene match. This CDR3 reads CASSLPHRGSYEQYF. The DNA for the CDR3 is TGTGCCAGCAGCTTACCCCACAGGGGCTCCTACGAGCAGTACTTC.

This chain links TRBV6-1 with TRBJ1-1; D is ambiguous. V was shortened by 6 bases and J by 5 bases, with 10 bases between the two germline ends. CDR1 is MNHNS, CDR2 SASEGT, per germline. The CDR3 sequence is 12 residues long. Here the CDR3 DNA reads TGTGCCAGCAGAGACTTCCTTACTGAAGCTTTCTTT. Protein product: CASRDFLTEAFF.

This clone was seen a single time. The V gene is TRBV27, the J gene TRBJ2-2; a weak D match, TRBD1 (5 bases). In germline, CDR1 is MNHEY, CDR2 SMNVEV (reference sequence). This CDR3 comprises 14 residues. Trimming shortened V by 5 bases and J by 5 bases, and 12 bases separated the two germline ends. The CDR3 sequence: CASSPYTGTGELFF. For the CDR3, the DNA is TGTGCCAGCAGTCCGTACACAGGTACCGGGGAGCTGTTTTTT.

The chain joins TRBV4-3 to TRBJ2-3; D not certain. The V and J ends lost 0 bases and 6 bases respectively, with 7 bases between them. The CDR3 contains 13 residues. Germline lookup yields CDR1 LGHNA and CDR2 YSLEER. The CDR3 protein is CASSQDLSDTQYF. In DNA, the CDR3 is TGCGCCAGCAGCCAAGATCTCAGCGATACGCAGTATTTT.

The chain has TRBV27 and TRBJ2-6; no definite D call. Germline CDR1 is MNHEY and CDR2 is SMNVEV (reference sequence). Trimming shortened V by 8 bases and J by 3 bases, and 17 bases separated the two germline ends. The CDR3 spans 16 residues. DNA of the CDR3: TGTGCCAGCGGGTTCCCGTGGGTCGGTGGGGCCAACGTCCTGACTTTC. Translation: CASGFPWVGGANVLTF.

The V call is TRBV18, the J call TRBJ1-1; D remains ambiguous. The V end lost 0 bases, the J end lost 5 bases, and 10 bases lay between the germline ends. Germline V gene data show CDR1 as KGHSH and CDR2 as LQKENI. The CDR3 consists of 14 residues. The CDR3 spells CASSPPIGSTEAFF. The CDR3 nucleotides read TGTGCCAGCTCACCACCAATCGGCTCGACTGAAGCTTTCTTT.